This is a list of T cell receptor beta chains from one sample in a study of regulatory T cells in long-lasting Graves disease. TCRdb reprocessed the multiplex PCR reads with MiXCR, giving one entry per CDR3 protein. The table includes around 400,000 distinct CDR3 sequences, around 16% detected once. Here the sequenced sample was peripheral blood mononuclear cells (PBMCs), taken at new diagnosis, from a patient treated with antithyroid drugs. The receptors derive from a female donor with Graves disease. The CDR3 runs from the conserved cysteine through the conserved F or W. The order of the fields is D gene, clone size, V gene, J gene, CDR3 DNA, CDR3 protein. A D gene is named only where the DNA matches it firmly. Size values are once, few and many counts, or a class for expanded clones, and some rows have none.

TRBD2,many,TRBV28,TRBJ2-1,TGTGCCAGCAGTCCTAGCGGGCCTAACAATGAGCAGTTCTTC,CASSPSGPNNEQFF
TRBD1,few,TRBV4-2,TRBJ2-2,TGTGCCAGCAGCCAAGCCCTTCAGGACAGGGCGATCGGGGAGCTGTTTTTT,CASSQALQDRAIGELFF
TRBD2,many,TRBV7-6,TRBJ2-3,TGTGCCAGCAGCCGGACTAGGGGCACAGATACGCAGTATTTT,CASSRTRGTDTQYF
TRBD2,NA,TRBV7-3,TRBJ2-5,TGTGCCAGCAGCCGACCCCCGGTTAGCGGGAGAAGCGAAGAGACCCAGTACTTC,CASSRPPVSGRSEETQYF
TRBD1,many,TRBV7-9,TRBJ1-5,TGTGCCAGCAGCTTTGGACAGGGGGCAGGTCAGCCCCAGCATTTT,CASSFGQGAGQPQHF
NA,few,TRBV19,TRBJ2-7,TGTGCCAGTAATGGTAAGGACAGTTACTACGAGCAGTACTTC,CASNGKDSYYEQYF
NA,NA,TRBV29-1,TRBJ2-2,TGCAGCGTTGGGGAAGGGGGGATCGGGGAGCTGTTTTTT,CSVGEGGIGELFF
NA,many,TRBV20-1,TRBJ1-5,TGCAGTGCTAGAGCTGACACTTATCAGCCCCAGCATTTT,CSARADTYQPQHF
TRBD1,many,TRBV11-2,TRBJ2-2,TGTGCCAGCAGCTTAGTAGCCGAAACAGGGGGGCTGTTTTTT,CASSLVAETGGLFF
NA,NA,TRBV19,TRBJ2-3,TGTGCCACCTCCACCCGGGTGGGGTACGATACGCAGTATTTT,CATSTRVGYDTQYF
TRBD1,few,TRBV28,TRBJ1-4,TGTGCCAGCAGTTTGTACAGGGGAGGTAATGAAAAACTGTTTTTT,CASSLYRGGNEKLFF
NA,many,TRBV5-4,TRBJ2-1,TGTGCCAGCAGCTTCGGGACAAACTCCTACAATGAGCAGTTCTTC,CASSFGTNSYNEQFF
NA,NA,TRBV28,TRBJ2-1,TGTGCCAGCAGTTTGCCCCGGGTGACGCCGAGAAGCTCCTACAATGAGCAGTTCTTC,CASSLPRVTPRSSYNEQFF
NA,NA,TRBV28,TRBJ2-7,TGTGCCAGCAATCTGGCCCGGGGGCGTTCCGAGCAGTACTTC,CASNLARGRSEQYF
NA,few,TRBV28,TRBJ1-1,TGTGCCAGCAGCATCACCCCGAACACTGAAGCTTTCTTT,CASSITPNTEAFF
NA,many,TRBV28,TRBJ1-5,TGTGCCAGCAGTTGGACGGTTAAGCAGCCCCAGCATTTT,CASSWTVKQPQHF
TRBD1,many,TRBV20-1,TRBJ1-1,TGCAGTGCTAGACCGGACAGGGTTTATCGGAACACTGAAGCTTTCTTT,CSARPDRVYRNTEAFF
NA,many,TRBV3-1,TRBJ2-1,TGTGCCAGCAGCCAAGATTCAAGGCAGTTTTATGACAATGAGCAGTTCTTC,CASSQDSRQFYDNEQFF
TRBD2,NA,TRBV11-2,TRBJ2-5,TGTGCCAGCAGCTCCGGGACTAGCGGGTTCAATGAGCAGTACTTC,CASSSGTSGFNEQYF
NA,NA,TRBV28,TRBJ1-6,TGTGCCAGCAGTTTGCCCGGGGGGGGTAGGTCCTATAATTCACCCCTCCACTTT,CASSLPGGGRSYNSPLHF
TRBD1,NA,TRBV12-3/TRBV12-4,TRBJ2-5,TGTGCCAGCAGTCCGGAGACAGGGGGCTTGGCGGAGACCCAGTACTTC,CASSPETGGLAETQYF
NA,many,TRBV12-3/TRBV12-4,TRBJ2-5,TGTGCCAGCAGTTTACCCCCCGGGACTCAAGAGACCCAGTACTTC,CASSLPPGTQETQYF
NA,NA,TRBV12-3/TRBV12-4,TRBJ2-5,TGTGCCAGCAGTACCCCGGGACCTCAAGAGACCCAGTACTTC,CASSTPGPQETQYF